This entry concerns a single T cell receptor beta chain. This record belongs to a study of blood T cell repertoires in COVID-19. Study-wide context: Acute-phase and convalescent COVID-19 samples originated in the United States, Italy and Spain.

Germline CDR1 SGHTA, CDR2 FQGTGA. The V segment lost 5 bases and the J segment 1 base; nucleotides outside the gene matches: 5. The CDR3 totals 15 residues. Categorization into cohorts depended on clinical history that participants reported. Exposed study participants had met a COVID-19 case within 2 weeks before entry. In the study's own analysis: How many nucleated cells were present was estimated from reference gene primer amplification. Profiled with immunoSEQ multiplex PCR; TCRdb holds only in-frame clones, not every one. That table supplies the V and J calls and clone size; D and trimming were determined from the DNA. The sample has fewer than 250,000 clones, around four fifths seen once.

The clonotype comes from a woman aged 40 to 49 who had been exposed to COVID-19. The chain uses TRBV7-3 and TRBJ2-1; 7 bases are shared with TRBD1. The sequenced material came from PBMCs or T cells enriched from blood (not recorded which). The DNA of the CDR3 is TGTGCCAGCAGCCAAATGACAGGGTCCTACAATGAGCAGTTCTTC. This gives the protein CASSQMTGSYNEQFF.